This passage covers 16 T cell receptor beta chains from one sample sequenced in a study of brain T cells in children with intractable seizures. TCRdb keeps only in-frame clones here, not all; method: immunoSEQ multiplex PCR. In the table there are 78,000 or so clones, about 93% of which are singletons. Sequenced material: peripheral blood, taken at surgery. All receptors derive from a girl between 2 and 10 years old with Rasmussen encephalitis and intractable seizures.

The chain couples TRBV12-5 to TRBJ1-5, with D perhaps matching TRBD1 (5 bases). V lost 0 bases and J 2 bases, leaving 8 bases between the germline ends. Germline V gene lookup returns CDR1 LGHNT and CDR2 FRNRAP. This CDR3 is built from 15 residues. CDR3 DNA sequence: TGTGCTAGTGGTTTGGTTCCGGGGGGCAATCAGCCCCAGCATTTT. Amino acids: CASGLVPGGNQPQHF.

V usage is TRBV27 and J usage is TRBJ2-7; D uncertain. Trimming removed 0 bases from V and 2 bases from J, with 8 bases in between. From germline, CDR1 is MNHEY and CDR2 SMNVEV (reference sequence). The CDR3 spans 14 residues. The CDR3 here is CASSLSSRTYEQYF. The CDR3 region has the DNA TGTGCCAGCAGTTTATCGTCACGAACCTACGAGCAGTACTTC.

V is TRBV9 and J is TRBJ2-1, with 11 bases that match TRBD2. The germline V gene has CDR1 SGDLS and CDR2 YYNGEE. There are 16 residues in the CDR3. V trimming: 4 bases; J trimming: 6 bases; junction bases outside the gene matches: 9. Written as DNA, the CDR3 is TGTGCCAGCAGCCAGAGCGGGACTAGCGGACTCAATGAGCAGTTCTTC. Translation gives CASSQSGTSGLNEQFF.

This chain links TRBV7-9 with TRBJ1-6, with D uncertain. Germline V gives CDR1 SEHNR, CDR2 FQNEAQ (reference sequence). V was cut by 4 bases and J by 9 bases, with 16 bases left in between. This CDR3 region has 15 residues. CDR3 in amino acids: CASSWGGDLVSPLHF. CDR3 DNA sequence: TGTGCCAGCAGCTGGGGAGGAGATTTGGTTTCACCCCTCCACTTT.

This clone was found a few times. The rearrangement links TRBV25-1 to TRBJ2-3; no clear D. The CDR3 loop spans 17 amino acids. Germline V CDR1 and CDR2: MGHDK, SYGVNS. V lost 5 bases to trimming and J lost 0 bases, with 18 bases between them. The CDR3 coding sequence is TGTGCCAGCAGTCCCTCTCGACCCCTGCTGAGCACAGATACGCAGTATTTT. It translates to CASSPSRPLLSTDTQYF. Drawing the rest from reference TRBV25-1 and TRBJ2-3, the complete variable domain is EADIYQTPRYLVIGTGKKITLECSQTMGHDKMYWYQQDPGMELHLIHYSYGVNSTEKGDLSSESTVSRIRTEHFPLTLESARPSHTSQYLCASSPSRPLLSTDTQYFGPGTRLTVL.

This sequence joins TRBV5-1 and TRBJ1-5; no clear D. Germline CDR1 and CDR2: SGHRS and YFSETQ. Deletions cut 0 bases from V and 3 bases from J, with 7 bases between. There are 14 residues in the CDR3. The CDR3 bases are TGCGCCAGCAGCTTGGGGGGTGACAATCAGCCCCAGCATTTT. The encoded protein is CASSLGGDNQPQHF.

The chain joins TRBV21-1 to TRBJ1-1. TRBV21-1 is a recognized pseudogene. CDR3 size: 13 residues. CDR3 DNA: TGTGCCAGCGGTGGGGGAACGAACACTGAAGCTTTCTTT. Its protein is CASGGGTNTEAFF.

In this sample, this clone turned up once. DNA of the CDR3: TGCAGCGTTGTAGTAGCGGGAGGCCAGTTCTTC. It encodes CSVVVAGGQFF. The chain couples TRBV29-1 to TRBJ2-1; 10 bases match TRBD2. The CDR3 totals 11 residues. The ends lost 4 bases at V and 13 bases at J; junction bases unmatched: 4. Germline CDR1 SQVTM, CDR2 ANQGSEA.

The chain is built from TRBV27 and TRBJ1-5; D is uncertain. V was cut by 3 bases and J by 6 bases, with 12 bases left in between. The germline V gene encodes CDR1 MNHEY and CDR2 SMNVEV (reference sequence). The CDR3 spans 14 residues. As DNA, the CDR3 is TGTGCCAGCAGTTTCCTGGGGTCCGGTCAGCCCCAGCATTTT. Its protein product is CASSFLGSGQPQHF.

The chain carries TRBV21-1 and TRBJ2-1; the D call in the table, TRBD2, was not verified against the DNA. TRBV21-1 is marked as a pseudogene. This CDR3 is 15 amino acids long. The DNA of the CDR3 is TGTGCCAGCAGCATCCCTAGCGGGGGGGCAAATGAGCAGTTCTTC. Translated, it gives CASSIPSGGANEQFF.

The V gene is TRBV7-2, the J gene TRBJ1-6, with D unclear. Germline CDR1 reads SGHTA; CDR2 reads FQGNSA. This CDR3 has 16 amino acids. V was cut by 1 base and J by 0 bases, with 7 bases left in between. The CDR3, as DNA: TGTGCCAGCAGCTTAGGGGCTAGCTCCTATAATTCACCCCTCCACTTT. This sequence encodes CASSLGASSYNSPLHF.

The table lists this clone with a count of one. The chain combines TRBV9 with TRBJ2-1, with TRBD1 matching over 9 bases. Germline CDR1 reads SGDLS; CDR2 reads YYNGEE. The J segment lost 7 bases and the V segment lost 2 bases, leaving 16 bases of the junction unmatched. The CDR3 extends over 18 amino acids. CDR3 coding DNA: TGTGCCAGCAGCGTTGGATGGGGACAGGGCCAAAAGAAGAATGAGCAGTTCTTC. This gives the protein CASSVGWGQGQKKNEQFF.

The chain uses TRBV15 and TRBJ1-3, with a possible D match to TRBD1 (5 bases). The ends were cut back, 8 bases at V and 2 bases at J, with 10 bases in the middle. The CDR3 covers 13 residues. Germline CDR1 and CDR2: LNHNV and YYDKDF (reference sequence). The CDR3 coding sequence is TGTGCCACCGCCCGGGACGCTGGAAACACCATATATTTT. Its protein product is CATARDAGNTIYF.

J is TRBJ1-2 and V is TRBV5-1; D may be TRBD1 (5 bases). Deletions cut 4 bases from V and 7 bases from J, with 14 bases between. Germline values: CDR1 SGHRS, CDR2 YFSETQ. This CDR3 contains 13 residues. CDR3 in DNA: TGCGCCAGCAGCGCCCGACAGTTCTTTGGCTACACCTTC. Translated: CASSARQFFGYTF.

CDR3 DNA sequence: TGCGCCAGCAGGGACGTACACCAAGAGACCCAGTACTTC. Translating it yields CASRDVHQETQYF. The V call is TRBV5-1, the J call TRBJ2-5; D is unclear. V was shortened by 5 bases and J by 0 bases, with 8 bases between the two germline ends. Germline V lookup: CDR1 SGHRS, CDR2 YFSETQ. CDR3 length: 13 amino acids.

The chain employs TRBV12-3 or TRBV12-4 and TRBJ1-5; D unresolved. There are 12 residues in the CDR3. Trimming removed 1 base from V and 10 bases from J, with 8 bases in between. The CDR3 DNA reads as TGTGCCAGCAGTTTAGGGGCAATCCCCCAGCATTTT. It codes for CASSLGAIPQHF.